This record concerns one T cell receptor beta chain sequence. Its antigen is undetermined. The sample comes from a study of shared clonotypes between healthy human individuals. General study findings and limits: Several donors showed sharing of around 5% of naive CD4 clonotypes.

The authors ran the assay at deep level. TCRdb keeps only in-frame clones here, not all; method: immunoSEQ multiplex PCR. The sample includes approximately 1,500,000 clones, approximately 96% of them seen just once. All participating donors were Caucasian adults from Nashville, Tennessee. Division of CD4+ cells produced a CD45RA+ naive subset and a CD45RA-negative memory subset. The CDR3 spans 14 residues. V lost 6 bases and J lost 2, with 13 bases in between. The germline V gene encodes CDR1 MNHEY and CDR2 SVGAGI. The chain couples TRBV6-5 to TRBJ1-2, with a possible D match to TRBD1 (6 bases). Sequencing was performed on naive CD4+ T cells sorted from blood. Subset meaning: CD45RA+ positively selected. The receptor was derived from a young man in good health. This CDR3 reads CASSRSRGNYGYTF. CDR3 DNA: TGTGCCAGCAGCCGCAGCAGGGGAAACTATGGCTACACCTTC.